The 5 T cell receptor beta chains below all came from one sample that was sequenced in a study of blood T cell repertoires in COVID-19. This table comes from immunoSEQ multiplex PCR, and its TCRdb copy is limited to in-frame clones, with some not included. This table holds approximately 200,000 clones, about 90% found once. The sequenced material came from peripheral blood. These receptors were collected from a man aged 18 to 35 with active or convalescent COVID-19.

This clone was picked up a small number of times. For the CDR3, the DNA is TGTGCCAGCAGTTGGGGCCGGACAGGGGGTAATTCACCCCTCCACTTT. It yields the protein CASSWGRTGGNSPLHF. V gene TRBV28 combines with J gene TRBJ1-6, with 10 bases that match TRBD1. CDR1 and CDR2 from the germline V gene are MDHEN and SYDVKM. CDR3 length: 16 residues. V gave up 4 bases and J gave up 6 bases; unmatched junction bases: 6.

V is TRBV27 and J is TRBJ2-5; 7 positions match TRBD2. The CDR3 loop spans 15 amino acids. Trimming at V came to 0 bases and at J to 2 bases, leaving 3 bases not matched to a gene. Germline V gene data show CDR1 as MNHEY and CDR2 as SMNVEV (reference sequence). The CDR3 DNA follows: TGTGCCAGCAGTTTATCGGCTAGCGGTCAAGAGACCCAGTACTTC. This sequence encodes CASSLSASGQETQYF.

The chain uses TRBV30 and TRBJ1-2; D is unresolved. This CDR3 contains 13 residues. Looked up from germline, CDR1 is GTSNPN and CDR2 is SVGIG (reference sequence). Trimming removed 4 bases at V and 4 bases at J, with 13 bases between. The CDR3 loop reads CAWIGGSAYGYTF. CDR3 in DNA: TGTGCCTGGATCGGAGGTAGTGCCTATGGCTACACCTTC.

V and J are TRBV18 and TRBJ1-1; TRBD1 aligns across 9 bases. Trimming cost V 9 bases and J 5 bases; bases outside gene matches: 10. This CDR3 is built from 14 residues. Germline V gene lookup returns CDR1 KGHSH and CDR2 LQKENI. The CDR3 nucleotides are TGTGCCAGTTTCATTCCGGGACAGGGTACTGAAGCTTTCTTT. This encodes CASFIPGQGTEAFF.

This clone was seen a single time. The chain uses TRBV29-1 and TRBJ1-1; D unresolved. Germline V CDR1 and CDR2: SQVTM, ANQGSEA. The CDR3 is 13 residues long. With 2 bases removed from V and 3 bases from J, the gap between germline ends came to 10 bases. The CDR3 nucleotides read TGCAGCGTTGAAACGCAGTTTTACACTGAAGCTTTCTTT. Its protein is CSVETQFYTEAFF.